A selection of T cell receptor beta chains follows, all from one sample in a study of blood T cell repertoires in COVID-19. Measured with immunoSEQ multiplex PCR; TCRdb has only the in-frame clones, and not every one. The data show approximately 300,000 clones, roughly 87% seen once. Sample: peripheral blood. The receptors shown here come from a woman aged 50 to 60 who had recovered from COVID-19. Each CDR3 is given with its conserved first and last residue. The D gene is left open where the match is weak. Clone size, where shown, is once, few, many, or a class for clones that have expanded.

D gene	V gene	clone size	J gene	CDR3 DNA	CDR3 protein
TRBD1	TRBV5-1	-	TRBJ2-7	TGCGCCAGCAGCTCCCGCAGACAGGGCCCCTACGAGCAGTACTTC	CASSSRRQGPYEQYF
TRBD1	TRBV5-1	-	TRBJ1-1	TGCGCCAGCAGCTTGAATAGACAGGGAGGTGAAGCTTTCTTT	CASSLNRQGGEAFF
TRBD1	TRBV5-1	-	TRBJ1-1	TGCGCCAGCAGCTTGGGACAGGGAAGGACTGAAGCTTTCTTT	CASSLGQGRTEAFF
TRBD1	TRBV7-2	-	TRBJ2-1	TGTGCCAGCAGCTTAGCGCTGACCCGGACAGGCGCCAAGAATGAGCAGTTCTTC	CASSLALTRTGAKNEQFF
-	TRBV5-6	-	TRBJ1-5	TGTGCCAGCAGCTTGTTTGGGGCTCAGCCCCAGCATTTT	CASSLFGAQPQHF
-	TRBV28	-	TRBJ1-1	TGTGCCAGCAGTCTCGGGAATTCCCTGATCACTGAAGCTTTCTTT	CASSLGNSLITEAFF
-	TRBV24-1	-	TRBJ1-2	TGTGCCACCTCACAGGGATCCTATGGCTACACCTTC	CATSQGSYGYTF
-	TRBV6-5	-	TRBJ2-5	TGTGCCAGCAGTTTTAAAGCCTGGGGAGGGACCCAGTACTTC	CASSFKAWGGTQYF
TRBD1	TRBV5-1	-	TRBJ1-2	TGCGCCAGCAGCTTGCGTGCTCCCGGACAGGGGGCCAATGGCTACACCTTC	CASSLRAPGQGANGYTF
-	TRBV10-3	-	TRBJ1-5	TGTGCCATCAGTGAGTCGGCAGAACAGCCCCAGCATTTT	CAISESAEQPQHF
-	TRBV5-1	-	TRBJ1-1	TGCGCCAGCAGCTTGGGGGGCCTCATGAACACTGAAGCTTTCTTT	CASSLGGLMNTEAFF
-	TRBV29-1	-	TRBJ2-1	TGCAGCGTTGAAGGAAGACAGGCACTCAATGAGCAGTTCTTC	CSVEGRQALNEQFF
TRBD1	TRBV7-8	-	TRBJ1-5	TGTGCCAGCCAGCTGGGCCGGGACAGAAATCAGCCCCAGCATTTT	CASQLGRDRNQPQHF
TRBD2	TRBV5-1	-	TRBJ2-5	TGCGCCAGCAGCTTAAGACTAGCGGGAGAGACCCAGTACTTC	CASSLRLAGETQYF
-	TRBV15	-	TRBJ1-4	TGTGCCACGAGGAAAACCCGCGGAGAAAAACTGTTTTTT	CATRKTRGEKLFF
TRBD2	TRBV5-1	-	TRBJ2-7	TGCGCCAGCAGCTTGCTAGCGGGAGGGCATTCGGAGCAGTACTTC	CASSLLAGGHSEQYF
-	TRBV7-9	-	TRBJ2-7	TGTGCCAGCAGCTTAAGTGACAGCAACCCTTCCTCCTACGAGCAGTACTTC	CASSLSDSNPSSYEQYF
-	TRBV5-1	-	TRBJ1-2	TGCGCCAGCAGCCAGAACCCAACCTCAGCTAACTATGGCTACACCTTC	CASSQNPTSANYGYTF
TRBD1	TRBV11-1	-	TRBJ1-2	TGTGCCAGCAGCCACGGACAGGGGCCTTCTAACTATGGCTACACCTTC	CASSHGQGPSNYGYTF
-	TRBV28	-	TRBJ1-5	TGTGCCAGCAGCCTCCTCAATCAGCCCCAGCATTTT	CASSLLNQPQHF
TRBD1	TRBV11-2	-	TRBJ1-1	TGTGCCAGCAGCCTCTTACAGGGGAGGACTGAAGCTTTCTTT	CASSLLQGRTEAFF
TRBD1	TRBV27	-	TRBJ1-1	TGTGCAGGGGGCGCCATGAACACTGAAGCTTTCTTT	CAGGAMNTEAFF
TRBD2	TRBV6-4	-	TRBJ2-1	TGTGCCAGCAGCCTTAGCGGGAGTGAGGAGGATGAGCAGTTCTTC	CASSLSGSEEDEQFF
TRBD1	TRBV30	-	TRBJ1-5	TGTGCCTGGGACAGGGGAAATCAGCCCCAGCATTTT	CAWDRGNQPQHF
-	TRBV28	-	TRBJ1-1	TGTGCCAGCAGCCCTCACGGGGTCGACATGAACACTGAAGCTTTCTTT	CASSPHGVDMNTEAFF
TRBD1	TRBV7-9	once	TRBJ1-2	TGTGCCAGCAGCCTCCGAGACGCTGGACAGGGGGAATTTTTTGGCTACACCTTC	CASSLRDAGQGEFFGYTF
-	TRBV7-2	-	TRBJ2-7	TGTGCCAGCAGCTTCGATCGGGTGTCTGGTGCCTACGAGCAGTACTTC	CASSFDRVSGAYEQYF
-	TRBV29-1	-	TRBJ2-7	TGCAGCGTAACAGGGACCCACGAGCAGTACTTC	CSVTGTHEQYF
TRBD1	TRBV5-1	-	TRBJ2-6	TGCGCCAGCCAGCAGGGGGCCAGCTCTGGGGCCAACGTCCTGACTTTC	CASQQGASSGANVLTF
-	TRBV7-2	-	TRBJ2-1	TGTGCCAGCAGCTTCAGGGGAAGCAATGAGCAGTTCTTC	CASSFRGSNEQFF
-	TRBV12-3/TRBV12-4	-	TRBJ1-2	TGTGCCAGCAGCTCTATCGGTCGTATGGGCTACACCTTC	CASSSIGRMGYTF
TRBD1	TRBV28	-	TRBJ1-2	TGTGCCAGCAGCTCAACCGGGACAGGGAATCTTTATGGCTACACCTTC	CASSSTGTGNLYGYTF
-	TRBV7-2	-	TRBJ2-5	TGTGCCAGCAGCTTAGAAACATGGCAAGAGACCCAGTACTTC	CASSLETWQETQYF
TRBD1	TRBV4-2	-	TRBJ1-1	TGTGCCAGCAGCCGGTGGGCGGGACAGGGGCCGCCTGGCGGGATTAACACTGAAGCTTTCTTT	CASSRWAGQGPPGGINTEAFF
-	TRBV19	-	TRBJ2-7	TGTGCCAGTAGTATCTTCTACAGGGACGAGCAGTACTTC	CASSIFYRDEQYF
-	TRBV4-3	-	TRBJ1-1	TGCGCCAGCAGCCACCCAAATGTGACAGAGATGAACACTGAAGCTTTCTTT	CASSHPNVTEMNTEAFF
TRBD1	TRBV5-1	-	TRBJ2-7	TGCGCCAGCAGCTTAGTGGGGACAGGACCCCTCGAGCAGTACTTC	CASSLVGTGPLEQYF
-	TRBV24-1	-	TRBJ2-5	TGTGCCACCAGCAGTTGGACAGTTGATAAAGAGACCCAGTACTTC	CATSSWTVDKETQYF
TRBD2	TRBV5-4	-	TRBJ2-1	TGTGCCAGCAGCTTGGGACTAGCGGGAGGGAGTGAGCAGTTCTTC	CASSLGLAGGSEQFF
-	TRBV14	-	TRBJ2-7	TGTGCCAGCAGCCTCCTGGGAGGTATCAACGAGCAGTACTTC	CASSLLGGINEQYF
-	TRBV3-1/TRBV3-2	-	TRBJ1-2	TGTGCCAGCAGCCAAGAGTTTATGCCGGTCTGGGGCTACACCTTC	CASSQEFMPVWGYTF
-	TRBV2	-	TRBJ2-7	TGTGCCAGCAGGGCTTGGCGGTCTTACGAGCAGTACTTC	CASRAWRSYEQYF
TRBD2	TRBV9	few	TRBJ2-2	TGTGCCAGCACCCATAATCAAGCGGGATCCGGGGAGCTGTTTTTT	CASTHNQAGSGELFF
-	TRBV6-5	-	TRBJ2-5	TGTGCCAGCAGTCCGGCGGGGAAAGCGGAGACCCAGTACTTC	CASSPAGKAETQYF
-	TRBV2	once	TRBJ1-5	TGTGCCAGCAGTGAAGGCAGGGGCGGCAATCAGCCCCAGCATTTT	CASSEGRGGNQPQHF
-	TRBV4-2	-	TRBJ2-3	TGTGCCAGCAGCCAAGCCCTGACTGAGGATACGCAGTATTTT	CASSQALTEDTQYF
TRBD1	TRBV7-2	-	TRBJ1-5	TGTGCCAGCAGCTTGACAGGGGGGAATCAGCCCCAGCATTTT	CASSLTGGNQPQHF
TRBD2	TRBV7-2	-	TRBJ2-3	TGTGCCAGCAGCTTATCGGGGGGGGAAGATACGCAGTATTTT	CASSLSGGEDTQYF
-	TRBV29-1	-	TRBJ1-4	TGCAGCGCTAAACAGGGCGGGTTTGAAAAACTGTTTTTT	CSAKQGGFEKLFF
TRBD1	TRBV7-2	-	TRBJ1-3	TGTGCCAGCAGCCCCAGGGACAGCTCTGGAAACACCATATATTTT	CASSPRDSSGNTIYF
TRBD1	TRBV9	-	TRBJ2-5	TGTGCCAGCCAACAGGGGGGCGAGGAAGAGACCCAGTACTTC	CASQQGGEEETQYF